Each of the 17 T cell receptor beta chains below was sequenced from the same sample in a study of cytomegalovirus exposure and HLA in healthy donors. PCR employed 60 Vbeta and 13 Jbeta primers. Profiling relied on immunoSEQ multiplex PCR, and the TCRdb table lists in-frame clones only, not all of them. The sample gives around 130,000 clones, roughly 84% of which show up once; approximately 3% is in the top ten. The sequencing sample was made of PBMCs. These receptors were taken from a woman aged 18-29 years in good health and CMV-seropositive.

The gene calls are TRBV11-2 and TRBJ2-5, with 11 bases lining up with TRBD2. The CDR3 is 14 residues long. Germline CDR1 and CDR2: SGHAT and FQNNGV. J lost 5 bases, V lost 5 bases, and 4 bases had no gene match. CDR3 region: CASSQASGGETQYF. The CDR3 DNA reads TGTGCCAGCAGCCAAGCTAGCGGGGGGGAGACCCAGTACTTC.

This sequence joins TRBV6-6 and TRBJ2-1, with TRBD1 as a possible D gene (6 bases). The V gene's germline CDR1 is MNHNY and CDR2 SVGAGI (reference sequence). This CDR3 comprises 14 residues. Trimming took off 6 bases at V and 5 bases at J, with 14 bases between the two ends. In DNA, the CDR3 is TGTGCCAGCAGCCCGGCAGGGGCGCACAATGAGCAGTTCTTC. Translating it yields CASSPAGAHNEQFF.

The V and J genes are TRBV5-1 and TRBJ1-3; no clear D gene. The CDR3 sequence is 14 residues long. The V end lost 3 bases, the J end lost 0 bases, and 7 bases lay between the germline ends. Germline lookup yields CDR1 SGHRS and CDR2 YFSETQ. The CDR3 nucleotides read TGCGCCAGCAGCTCAAGCGCCTCTGGAAACACCATATATTTT. This translates into CASSSSASGNTIYF.

V usage is TRBV5-4 and J usage is TRBJ2-5, with no clear D. This CDR3 contains 14 residues. The V end was cut by 4 bases, the J end by 5 bases, with 15 bases between. Germline V gives CDR1 SGHNT, CDR2 YYREEE (reference sequence). CDR3 DNA sequence: TGTGCCAGCAGCCCCCCCGGTGTCAAGGAGACCCAGTACTTC. Amino acids: CASSPPGVKETQYF.

This clone has a single count. The chain uses TRBV11-2 and TRBJ2-3; maybe TRBD2 (7 bases). Trimming took 5 bases from V and 2 from J, leaving 14 bases between them. CDR3 length equals 15 residues. The germline V gene has CDR1 SGHAT and CDR2 FQNNGV. CDR3 loop: CASSLRGALTDTQYF. The CDR3 nucleotides are TGTGCCAGCAGCCTCCGGGGGGCCCTCACAGATACGCAGTATTTT.

The rearrangement links TRBV7-3 to TRBJ2-3, with a tentative D call TRBD1 (5 bases). CDR1 SGHTA and CDR2 FQGTGA come from the germline V gene. The CDR3 spans 14 residues. V lost 2 bases, J lost 6 bases, and 12 bases lay in between. This chain's CDR3 is CASSLGSAGDTQYF. The CDR3 DNA follows: TGTGCCAGCAGCTTAGGGTCGGCAGGGGATACGCAGTATTTT.

This clone appeared once. V usage is TRBV6-6 and J usage is TRBJ2-5; 12 bases align to TRBD2. The J segment lost 2 bases and the V segment lost 6 bases, leaving 1 base of the junction unmatched. Germline CDR1 reads MNHNY; CDR2 reads SVGAGI (reference sequence). The CDR3 extends over 14 amino acids. The CDR3, as DNA: TGTGCCAGCAGCCTAGCGGGGGGGCAAGAGACCCAGTACTTC. This gives the protein CASSLAGGQETQYF.

The J gene is TRBJ1-6, the V gene TRBV19; 8 bases match TRBD1. Germline loops: CDR1 LNHDA, CDR2 SQIVND (reference sequence). CDR3 length equals 16 residues. J was trimmed by 7 bases and V by 1 base; bases with no gene match: 6. The CDR3 sequence: CASSIAGQGINSPLHF. CDR3 in DNA: TGTGCCAGTAGTATAGCCGGACAGGGTATCAATTCACCCCTCCACTTT.

The count of this clone is one. The chain has TRBV7-3 and TRBJ1-2, with TRBD1 matching over 12 bases. V gave up 2 bases and J gave up 10 bases; unmatched junction bases: 8. Germline CDR1 reads SGHTA; CDR2 reads FQGTGA. This CDR3 has 15 residues. DNA for the CDR3: TGTGCCAGCAGCTTAGATGGGACAGGGGGCAGACCCTACACCTTC. Protein: CASSLDGTGGRPYTF.

This clone was detected a few times. This chain uses TRBV7-2 with TRBJ1-1; a weak D match, TRBD1 (6 bases). Trimming removed 3 bases from V and 7 bases from J, with 12 bases in between. Germline loops: CDR1 SGHTA, CDR2 FQGNSA. The CDR3 length is 13 residues. CDR3 coding DNA: TGTGCCAGCAGCTTGTACAGAGGGGGTGAAGCTTTCTTT. This codes for CASSLYRGGEAFF.

The chain couples TRBV10-1 to TRBJ1-3; a weak D match, TRBD1 (5 bases). Germline V CDR1 and CDR2: WNHNN, SYGVQD (reference sequence). The CDR3 is 13 amino acids. V shed 5 bases and J shed 3 bases, with 8 bases lying between them. The CDR3 protein is CASSQGLGNTIYF. The CDR3 coding sequence is TGCGCCAGCAGTCAGGGACTTGGAAACACCATATATTTT.

The V and J genes are TRBV5-1 and TRBJ2-3; D ambiguous. Germline V CDR1 and CDR2: SGHRS, YFSETQ. V was trimmed by 4 bases and J by 0 bases, leaving 9 bases between them. This CDR3 has 14 residues. The CDR3 nucleotides are TGCGCCAGCAGCGGCGGCTCTAGCACAGATACGCAGTATTTT. It encodes CASSGGSSTDTQYF.

The chain recombines TRBV28 with TRBJ1-1, with 9 nucleotides matching TRBD1. CDR1 and CDR2 from the germline V gene are MDHEN and SYDVKM. Losses at the gene ends were 2 bases for V and 1 base for J; bases not matched to a gene: 5. The CDR3 extends over 16 amino acids. In nucleotides, the CDR3 is TGTGCCAGCAGTTTAGCATGGGACAGGGCGAACACTGAAGCTTTCTTT. This encodes CASSLAWDRANTEAFF. Using reference TRBV28 and TRBJ1-1 for the parts outside the CDR3, the full variable domain is DVKVTQSSRYLVKRTGEKVFLECVQDMDHENMFWYRQDPGLGLRLIYFSYDVKMKEKGDIPEGYSVSREKKERFSLILESASTNQTSMYLCASSLAWDRANTEAFFGQGTRLTVV.

This chain joins TRBV4-1 and TRBJ2-3; no firm D call. Germline V gene data show CDR1 as MGHRA and CDR2 as YSYEKL. The CDR3 totals 13 residues. V was trimmed by 3 bases and J by 3 bases, leaving 7 bases between them. The CDR3 DNA reads TGCGCCAGCAGCCAGAGTCTTACAGATACGCAGTATTTT. Translation gives CASSQSLTDTQYF.

This clone has more than one count but fewer than ten. The CDR3 DNA reads TGTGCCAGTAGTACGCTACAGGGGAGGTATGACAATCAGCCCCAGCATTTT. It specifies CASSTLQGRYDNQPQHF. The J gene is TRBJ1-5, the V gene TRBV19, with TRBD1 matching over 7 bases. CDR3 size: 17 residues. Unmatched junction bases numbered 12, after V lost 4 bases and J lost 3 bases. Germline loops: CDR1 LNHDA, CDR2 SQIVND (reference sequence).

This chain uses TRBV12-5 with TRBJ2-7; maybe TRBD1 (6 bases). Trimming cost V 5 bases and J 6 bases, with 20 bases left between them. Looked up from germline, CDR1 is LGHNT and CDR2 is FRNRAP. The CDR3 consists of 15 residues. The CDR3 here is CASGETYRELGEQYF. In DNA, the CDR3 is TGTGCTAGTGGTGAAACTTACAGGGAATTAGGCGAGCAGTACTTC.

The chain couples TRBV5-4 to TRBJ2-5, with a possible D match to TRBD1 (7 bases). CDR3 length: 14 amino acids. CDR1 and CDR2 (germline): SGHNT, YYREEE (reference sequence). Trimming removed 2 bases from V and 7 bases from J, with 15 bases in between. CDR3: CASSFGGGDGTQYF. CDR3 DNA: TGTGCCAGCAGCTTTGGAGGGGGCGACGGGACCCAGTACTTC.